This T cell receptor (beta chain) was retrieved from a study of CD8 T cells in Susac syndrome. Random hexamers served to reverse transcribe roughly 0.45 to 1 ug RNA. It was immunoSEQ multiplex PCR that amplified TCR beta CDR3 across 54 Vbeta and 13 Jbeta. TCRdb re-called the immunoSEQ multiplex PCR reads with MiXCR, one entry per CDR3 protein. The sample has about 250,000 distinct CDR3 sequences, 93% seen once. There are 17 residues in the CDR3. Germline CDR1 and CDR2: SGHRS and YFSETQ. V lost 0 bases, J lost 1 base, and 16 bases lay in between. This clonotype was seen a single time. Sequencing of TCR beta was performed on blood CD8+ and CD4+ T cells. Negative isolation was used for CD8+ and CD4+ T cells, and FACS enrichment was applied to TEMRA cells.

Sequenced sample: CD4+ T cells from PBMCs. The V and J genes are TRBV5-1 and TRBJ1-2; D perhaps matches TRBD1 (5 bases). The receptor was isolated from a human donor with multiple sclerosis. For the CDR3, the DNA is TGCGCCAGCAGCTTGGGTTACAGTGGGGCACTTAACTATGGCTACACCTTC. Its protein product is CASSLGYSGALNYGYTF.